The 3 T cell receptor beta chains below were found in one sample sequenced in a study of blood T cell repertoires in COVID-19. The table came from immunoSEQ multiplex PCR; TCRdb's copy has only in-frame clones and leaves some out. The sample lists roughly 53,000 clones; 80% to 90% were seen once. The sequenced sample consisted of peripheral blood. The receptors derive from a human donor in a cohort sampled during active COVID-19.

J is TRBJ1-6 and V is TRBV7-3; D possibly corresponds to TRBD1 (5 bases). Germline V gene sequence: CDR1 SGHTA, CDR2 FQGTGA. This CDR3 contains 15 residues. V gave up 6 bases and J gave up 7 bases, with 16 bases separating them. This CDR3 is CASSSQGAVNSPLHF. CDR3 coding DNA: TGTGCCAGCAGTTCCCAGGGCGCGGTGAATTCACCCCTCCACTTT.

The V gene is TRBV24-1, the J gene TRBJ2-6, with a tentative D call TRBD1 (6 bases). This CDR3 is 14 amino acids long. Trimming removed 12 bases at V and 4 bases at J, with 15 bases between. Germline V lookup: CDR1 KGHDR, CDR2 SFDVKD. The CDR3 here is CAAGRGSGANVLTF. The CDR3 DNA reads TGTGCCGCCGGCAGGGGATCAGGGGCCAACGTCCTGACTTTC.

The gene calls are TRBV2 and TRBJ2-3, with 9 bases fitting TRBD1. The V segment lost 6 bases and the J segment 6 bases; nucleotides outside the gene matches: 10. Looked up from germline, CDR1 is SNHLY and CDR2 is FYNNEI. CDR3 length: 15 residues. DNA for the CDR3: TGTGCCAGCAGGAACACCGGGACAGGGAAGGATACGCAGTATTTT. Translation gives CASRNTGTGKDTQYF.